This T cell receptor (beta chain) was recovered during a study of CD8 T cells in Susac syndrome (dated by TCRdb to the late 2010s). Concerning the study at large: Of the Susac syndrome patients who were sequenced, eight or nine were in clinical remission while more than five had clinically active disease. At blood withdrawal, Susac syndrome patients were either therapy-naive, taking corticosteroids (in some cases with IVIg as well), or taking IVIg alone. Whether CD8+ T cell activation and differentiation in Susac syndrome was antigen driven was tested using repertoire sequencing. Findings and caveats that apply to the study as a whole: The study acknowledged that relatively few individuals were included in the TCR sequencing and HLA analysis. In patients with Susac syndrome, the CD4+ T cell repertoire showed no detectable clonal expansion.

Details on this clonotype: Its recognized antigen is unknown. Base qualities are not at hand, and no much larger clone is one base apart.

RNA was extracted with the RNeasy kit and 0.5 to 1 ug was reverse transcribed using random hexamers. The immunoSEQ multiplex PCR assay, which covers 54 Vbeta and 13 Jbeta segments, was used to amplify TCR beta CDR3 regions. PCR amplification bias was corrected by using a synthetic template baseline for primer optimization and computational correction. In the authors' own workflow: Reads were assigned to V, D and J genes according to IMGT and analyzed in immunoSEQ Analyzer, with only productive sequences retained. To calculate clonality, Shannon entropy was normalized by log2 of the number of productive unique sequences and then subtracted from one. For each patient and control, public and private clones were evaluated among the 100 most prevalent clones. Clones were defined as Susac-specific when absent from the healthy and MS cohorts, from over 950 published viral clones and from other ImmuneACCESS disease sequences. The raw public data were reprocessed by TCRdb itself: fastp quality trimming at Q25, MiXCR clonotype calling, in-frame beta chains only. Entries are consolidated by CDR3 protein sequence, retaining the most common genes and DNA. For this entry, the V and J calls and clone size follow TCRdb and not the study's own pipeline. Across this sample there are 170,000 or so distinct CDR3 sequences, with about 93% seen only once. The top ten clonotypes cover 0.085% to 0.1% of the sample.

V has 0 bases trimmed and J has 8 bases trimmed; junction bases matching no gene number 8. From the cysteine through the phenylalanine, the CDR3 covers 16 amino acids. Only the CDR3 region is kept as DNA, spanning 48 bases read in frame from base 1. CDR1 LGHNA and CDR2 YNFKEQ are derived from the germline V gene. High-throughput TCR beta sequencing profiled peripheral blood CD8+ and CD4+ T cells from healthy donors, Susac syndrome patients and multiple sclerosis patients. The Susac syndrome patients fulfilled recently defined diagnostic criteria for either definite or probable disease. CD8+ TEMRA cells were enriched by FACS, while bulk CD8+ and CD4+ T cells were purified by magnetic negative isolation. Blood was drawn into EDTA tubes, processed within 24 hours, and PBMCs were isolated by density gradient centrifugation. PBMCs intended for TCR sequencing were cryopreserved in liquid nitrogen and thawed later in a water bath at 37 degrees C. The sorted or isolated CD4+, CD8+ and CD8+ TEMRA cells reached a purity of at least 90%.

The receptor chain draws on TRBV4-2 and TRBJ2-1, and 9 junctional nucleotides match TRBD2. The sample consisted of CD4+ T cells from PBMCs. The TCR originated in a human donor with Susac syndrome. The nucleotides read TGTGCCAGCAGCCAAGACCCTAGCGGGACGCAGGATGAGCAGTTCTTC. This sequence encodes CASSQDPSGTQDEQFF.